Listed here are 14 T cell receptor beta chains from one sample, sequenced in a study of T cells in localized non-small cell lung cancer (TCRdb year 2020). To prepare the library, the immunoSEQ multiplex PCR assay was applied. TCRdb retrieved this table from immuneACCESS and kept in-frame rearrangements only. Not all clones are present; in checked studies, unresolved V genes account for under half, and no reason is known for the remainder. The sample profile shows more than 20,000 clones; roughly 87% of them were found once. Together, the top ten hold 25% to 30% of the sample. Sequencing used peripheral blood, obtained before any cancer treatment. Source of these receptors: a male donor at least 60 years old with stage I squamous cell lung carcinoma.

This clone appeared a few times. The rearrangement links TRBV14 to TRBJ2-1; TRBD2 agrees at 7 bases. The CDR3 runs 13 residues. Germline lookup yields CDR1 SGHDN and CDR2 FVKESK. With 4 bases clipped from V and 7 bases from J, the junction kept 4 bases outside the gene matches. CDR3 nucleotide sequence: TGTGCCAGCAGCCCCTGGGGGGGTAATGAGCAGTTCTTC. This codes for CASSPWGGNEQFF.

The J gene is TRBJ2-7, the V gene TRBV29-1, with TRBD1 identical over 9 bases. The germline gives CDR1 SQVTM, CDR2 ANQGSEA. V was pared by 1 base and J by 2 bases, with 6 bases of the junction left unmatched. This CDR3 contains 15 residues. CDR3 residues: CSVEAFGTGTYEQYF. CDR3 sequence (DNA): TGCAGCGTTGAAGCTTTTGGGACAGGGACCTACGAGCAGTACTTC.

The chain uses TRBV18 and TRBJ1-6, with D maybe TRBD1 (5 bases). Germline V CDR1 and CDR2: KGHSH, LQKENI. The V and J ends lost 6 bases and 5 bases respectively, with 11 bases between them. The CDR3 length is 14 residues. The CDR3: CASSLDSDNSPLHF. The CDR3 nucleotides are TGTGCCAGCTCCCTCGACAGTGATAATTCACCCCTCCACTTT. The whole variable domain, filled in from reference TRBV18 and TRBJ1-6, reads NAGVMQNPRHLVRRRGQEARLRCSPMKGHSHVYWYRQLPEEGLKFMVYLQKENIIDESGMPKERFSAEFPKEGPSILRIQQVVRGDSAAYFCASSLDSDNSPLHFGNGTRLTVT.

V usage is TRBV29-1 and J usage is TRBJ1-2; D remains ambiguous. The CDR3 has 14 amino acids. Germline V gives CDR1 SQVTM, CDR2 ANQGSEA. V was pared by 0 bases and J by 4 bases, with 12 bases between. The CDR3 sequence is CSVEDQGTIYGYTF. DNA for the CDR3: TGCAGCGTTGAAGATCAAGGCACAATCTATGGCTACACCTTC.

V and J are TRBV30 and TRBJ1-1; a weak D match, TRBD1 (6 bases). Germline V gives CDR1 GTSNPN, CDR2 SVGIG (reference sequence). Trimming cost V 0 bases and J 7 bases, with 15 bases left between them. The CDR3 runs to 14 residues. CDR3 sequence reads: CAWSVGTGQNEAFF. The CDR3 DNA reads TGTGCCTGGAGTGTAGGAACAGGGCAAAATGAAGCTTTCTTT.

This sequence joins TRBV9 and TRBJ2-5; a weak D match, TRBD2 (7 bases). Trimming stripped 0 bases from V and 2 bases from J, with 14 bases between. From germline, CDR1 is SGDLS and CDR2 YYNGEE. The CDR3 totals 16 residues. CDR3 protein: CASSVGAGANQETQYF. The CDR3 DNA is TGTGCCAGCAGCGTAGGGGCGGGGGCTAATCAAGAGACCCAGTACTTC.

This clone was found once. The V call is TRBV9, the J call TRBJ1-2, with a tentative D call TRBD1 (6 bases). V dropped 3 bases and J dropped 7 bases, with 19 bases sitting between them. CDR1 is SGDLS, CDR2 YYNGEE, per germline. The CDR3 extends over 15 amino acids. The CDR3 region is CASSGGQEGVRGYTF. CDR3 in DNA: TGTGCCAGCAGCGGAGGCCAAGAGGGGGTTCGTGGCTACACCTTC.

The rearrangement uses TRBV14 and TRBJ2-4; unclear D gene. Germline V CDR1 and CDR2: SGHDN, FVKESK. V lost 1 base to trimming and J lost 2 bases, with 15 bases between them. CDR3 length: 17 amino acids. The CDR3 DNA reads TGTGCCAGCAGCCAAGCTCCAACCAGTAATCCCAAAAACATTCAGTACTTC. Amino acid sequence: CASSQAPTSNPKNIQYF.

The CDR3 is CASIRSGTDTQYF. The CDR3 region has the DNA TGTGCCAGCATCCGGAGCGGCACAGATACGCAGTATTTT. This chain uses TRBV6-5 with TRBJ2-3; no clear D gene. The germline V gene encodes CDR1 MNHEY and CDR2 SVGAGI. The CDR3 sequence is 13 residues long. Between the trimmed V and J ends, which lost 7 bases and 1 base, there was a span of 9 bases.

The chain recombines TRBV7-2 with TRBJ2-7, with 11 bases lining up with TRBD2. V lost 2 bases, J lost 6 bases, and 6 bases stayed unmatched. Germline CDR1 is SGHTA and CDR2 is FQGNSA. The CDR3 covers 15 residues. The CDR3 nucleotides are TGTGCCAGCAGCTTAAGGGTAGCGGGAGGGCCCGAGCAGTACTTC. Its translation: CASSLRVAGGPEQYF.

The J gene is TRBJ2-1, the V gene TRBV19; possibly TRBD1 for D (7 bases). This CDR3 contains 14 residues. The germline CDR1 and CDR2 sequences are LNHDA and SQIVND (reference sequence). Trimming took 10 bases from V and 6 from J, leaving 19 bases between them. The CDR3 here is CATIDRAGGNEQFF. DNA of the CDR3: TGTGCCACCATCGACAGGGCCGGGGGCAATGAGCAGTTCTTC.

J is TRBJ1-6 and V is TRBV25-1; D gene unclear. V was pared by 3 bases and J by 5 bases, with 8 bases between. The CDR3 extends over 14 amino acids. Germline loops: CDR1 MGHDK, CDR2 SYGVNS. The CDR3 loop is CASSEKPNNSPLHF. The CDR3 bases are TGTGCCAGCAGTGAGAAACCAAATAATTCACCCCTCCACTTT.

The rearrangement uses TRBV4-1 and TRBJ2-7; possibly TRBD2 for D (6 bases). Germline assignment: CDR1 MGHRA and CDR2 YSYEKL. V was shortened by 0 bases and J by 8 bases, with 14 bases between the two germline ends. The CDR3 extends over 14 amino acids. CDR3 in DNA: TGCGCCAGCAGCCAAGAGGAGGGACGGTCTCAGCAGTACTTC. Its translation: CASSQEEGRSQQYF.

By share, this clone counts as medium-sized (0.01 to 0.1%). V gene TRBV19 combines with J gene TRBJ1-3; 7 bases map to TRBD1. The length of the CDR3 is 15 residues. The V gene's germline CDR1 is LNHDA and CDR2 SQIVND (reference sequence). The V gene end was trimmed by 7 bases and the J gene end by 0 bases; junction bases not matched to a gene: 6. CDR3 in amino acids: CASTMTGFSGNTIYF. DNA of the CDR3: TGTGCCAGTACCATGACAGGGTTCTCTGGAAACACCATATATTTT. Supplemented by reference TRBV19 and TRBJ1-3, the full variable domain reads DGGITQSPKYLFRKEGQNVTLSCEQNLNHDAMYWYRQDPGQGLRLIYYSQIVNDFQKGDIAEGYSVSREKKESFPLTVTSAQKNPTAFYLCASTMTGFSGNTIYFGEGSWLTVV.